The source of this T cell receptor (beta chain) is a study of T cells expressing NK-cell markers. TCRdb reanalyzed the 5' RACE reads, giving one entry per CDR3 protein sequence and no DNA. The table for this sample gives about 430,000 distinct CDR3 sequences. There are 16 residues in the CDR3. CDR1 and CDR2 (germline): MDHEN, SYDVKM. What was sequenced was blood T cells: a sorted CD56 or NKG2C T cell subset, CD4+ or CD8+ T cells, or bulk PBMC T cells (not recorded which). This clonotype was sampled from a woman aged 50 to 65 in good health. This chain uses TRBV28 with TRBJ2-5; TCRdb designates TRBD1, a call that cannot be tested without DNA. CDR3 in amino acids: CASSLPRGTLGETQYF.